The 23 T cell receptor beta chains in this list originate from one sample, sequenced in a study of tumor-infiltrating lymphocytes in localized non-small cell lung cancer. Here immunoSEQ multiplex PCR was the method, and the copy in TCRdb shows in-frame clones only, minus some. Here the sample spans about 12,000 clones, 86% being singletons. The material sequenced was lung tumor tissue. These receptors were obtained from a human donor with non-small cell lung cancer.

This chain joins TRBV5-1 and TRBJ1-2, with D possibly TRBD1 on 5 matching bases. This CDR3 has 15 residues. Germline-derived CDR1 and CDR2 are SGHRS and YFSETQ. V was trimmed by 1 base and J by 4 bases, leaving 14 bases between them. The DNA of the CDR3 is TGCGCCAGCAGCTTGATTGCTGGGGACTCCTATGGCTACACCTTC. This translates into CASSLIAGDSYGYTF.

The V call is TRBV6-5, the J call TRBJ2-3, with TRBD2 matching over 11 bases. CDR1 is MNHEY, CDR2 SVGAGI, per germline. J lost 4 bases, V lost 5 bases, and 5 bases had no gene match. This CDR3 has 15 amino acids. The CDR3 reads CASSLPGLAADTQYF. The CDR3, as DNA: TGTGCCAGCAGTCTTCCGGGACTAGCGGCAGATACGCAGTATTTT.

The V gene is TRBV10-3, the J gene TRBJ1-2; 11 bases map to TRBD1. V lost 3 bases and J lost 3; bases outside the gene matches: 9. Germline V gives CDR1 ENHRY, CDR2 SYGVKD. The CDR3 runs to 17 residues. CDR3 loop: CAISDSDRGRTDYGYTF. CDR3 DNA sequence: TGTGCCATCAGTGATTCGGACAGGGGGCGGACGGACTATGGCTACACCTTC.

The rearrangement uses TRBV28 and TRBJ2-7, with D unclear. V was trimmed by 5 bases and J by 3 bases, leaving 14 bases between them. The CDR3 spans 14 residues. The germline gives CDR1 MDHEN, CDR2 SYDVKM. The CDR3: CASSPTTGHYEQYF. CDR3 nucleotide sequence: TGTGCCAGCAGTCCGACAACCGGGCACTACGAGCAGTACTTC.

This chain links TRBV5-1 with TRBJ2-3, with TRBD2 identical over 12 bases. Germline V gene sequence: CDR1 SGHRS, CDR2 YFSETQ. The CDR3 totals 16 residues. The V gene end was trimmed by 4 bases and the J gene end by 0 bases; junction bases not matched to a gene: 3. The CDR3 region is CASSGLAGSSTDTQYF. The DNA of the CDR3 is TGCGCCAGCAGCGGACTAGCGGGGTCTAGCACAGATACGCAGTATTTT.

The chain joins TRBV28 to TRBJ2-1; D is perhaps TRBD1 (6 bases). Trimming removed 6 bases from V and 3 bases from J, with 15 bases in between. Germline V gene sequence: CDR1 MDHEN, CDR2 SYDVKM. This CDR3 has 15 amino acids. CDR3 in amino acids: CASSTGFYYYNEQFF. The CDR3 DNA is TGTGCCAGCAGCACAGGGTTCTATTACTACAATGAGCAGTTCTTC.

The chain combines TRBV6-1 with TRBJ1-5; 7 bases match TRBD1. J lost 0 bases, V lost 4 bases, and 15 bases had no gene match. The CDR3 consists of 19 residues. CDR1 is MNHNS and CDR2 is SASEGT in the germline V gene. In DNA form, the CDR3 reads TGTGCCAGCAGTGTACGAATTCCGGGACAGATTTTTAGCAATCAGCCCCAGCATTTT. This encodes CASSVRIPGQIFSNQPQHF.

V is TRBV29-1 and J is TRBJ2-5; unclear D gene. This CDR3 spans 13 amino acids. Germline V gene sequence: CDR1 SQVTM, CDR2 ANQGSEA. V was pared by 4 bases and J by 2 bases, with 11 bases between. The CDR3 coding sequence is TGCAGCGTTGGGGCCCGGATGCAAGAGACCCAGTACTTC. As protein: CSVGARMQETQYF.

This chain uses TRBV5-6 with TRBJ1-5, with TRBD1 matching over 7 bases. CDR1 is SGHDT and CDR2 is YYEEEE in the germline V gene. Trimming removed 4 bases from V and 5 bases from J; junction bases left unmatched: 12. The CDR3 spans 16 residues. The CDR3 region has the DNA TGTGCCAGCAGCAGGTTTGGGGGGACAGAGCATCAGCCCCAGCATTTT. Translated: CASSRFGGTEHQPQHF.

V is TRBV5-5 and J is TRBJ1-5; D remains ambiguous. The CDR3 loop spans 14 amino acids. CDR1 is SGHKS, CDR2 YYEKEE, per germline (reference sequence). V dropped 1 base and J dropped 7 bases, with 12 bases sitting between them. The CDR3 nucleotides read TGTGCCAGCAGCTTGTTCCGGGGAGGGCAGCCCCAGCATTTT. Translation gives CASSLFRGGQPQHF. The full variable domain, its missing parts supplied by reference TRBV5-5 and TRBJ1-5, is DAGVTQSPTHLIKTRGQQVTLRCSPISGHKSVSWYQQVLGQGPQFIFQYYEKEERGRGNFPDRFSARQFPNYSSELNVNALLLGDSALYLCASSLFRGGQPQHFGDGTRLSIL.

The CDR3 nucleotides are TGTGCCAGCAGCCAAGAGATTTTGGGTAACTCTGGAAACACCATATATTTT. It codes for CASSQEILGNSGNTIYF. The rearrangement uses TRBV4-2 and TRBJ1-3; D ambiguous. Germline assignment: CDR1 LGHNA and CDR2 YNFKEQ. CDR3 size: 17 residues. Trimming removed 0 bases at V and 0 bases at J, with 12 bases between.

The CDR3, as DNA: TGCGCCAGCAGCTTACAGGGAGGGGCCCAAGAGACCCAGTACTTC. This gives the protein CASSLQGGAQETQYF. V gene TRBV5-1 combines with J gene TRBJ2-5; D perhaps matches TRBD2 (7 bases). Trimming pared 2 bases from V and 1 base from J, leaving 12 bases between. Germline CDR1 SGHRS, CDR2 YFSETQ. There are 15 residues in the CDR3.

This chain connects TRBV6-6 to TRBJ1-2; tentative D call: TRBD1 (5 bases). The CDR3 covers 13 residues. From germline, CDR1 is MNHNY and CDR2 SVGAGI (reference sequence). The ends were cut back, 4 bases at V and 8 bases at J, with 14 bases in the middle. CDR3 bases: TGTGCCAGCAGTTTACAGGAGTCCAGAGGCTACACCTTC. Translating gives CASSLQESRGYTF.

The chain employs TRBV5-1 and TRBJ2-3; D unclear. V was clipped by 1 base and J by 6 bases, with 18 bases between them. This CDR3 is built from 16 residues. Germline CDR1 and CDR2: SGHRS and YFSETQ. The CDR3 region has the DNA TGCGCCAGCAGCTTGCCCTTGGGCAGAGTGCGGGATACGCAGTATTTT. Protein product: CASSLPLGRVRDTQYF.

V usage is TRBV18 and J usage is TRBJ2-3, with D perhaps matching TRBD1 (7 bases). V was pared by 6 bases and J by 3 bases, with 22 bases between. This CDR3 is 17 amino acids long. The germline CDR1 and CDR2 sequences are KGHSH and LQKENI. The CDR3 DNA reads as TGTGCCAGCTCCCCAGGGGGGATGGTCTTTGGAACAGATACGCAGTATTTT. Translating it yields CASSPGGMVFGTDTQYF.

The J gene is TRBJ1-4, the V gene TRBV5-1, with 8 bases that match TRBD1. Germline loops: CDR1 SGHRS, CDR2 YFSETQ. The V gene end was trimmed by 1 base and the J gene end by 6 bases; junction bases not matched to a gene: 8. The CDR3 contains 16 residues. Here the CDR3 reads CASSLSPGGEDEKLFF. The CDR3, as DNA: TGCGCCAGCAGCTTGTCTCCAGGGGGCGAGGATGAAAAACTGTTTTTT. The full variable domain, in which reference TRBV5-1 and TRBJ1-4 provide the parts outside the CDR3, is KAGVTQTPRYLIKTRGQQVTLSCSPISGHRSVSWYQQTPGQGLQFLFEYFSETQRNKGNFPGRFSGRQFSNSRSEMNVSTLELGDSALYLCASSLSPGGEDEKLFFGSGTQLSVL.

This chain uses TRBV5-4 with TRBJ2-5; no firm D call. Germline values: CDR1 SGHNT, CDR2 YYREEE (reference sequence). There are 14 residues in the CDR3. With 4 bases removed from V and 0 bases from J, the gap between germline ends came to 10 bases. For the CDR3, the DNA is TGTGCCAGCAGCATCGCGGTACACCAAGAGACCCAGTACTTC. Amino acids: CASSIAVHQETQYF.

A word on this clone: One junction end does not reproduce the germline sequence, and a read error may be involved. The chain recombines TRBV10-3 with TRBJ2-7, with D unclear. The CDR3 is made up of 13 amino acids. Germline assignment: CDR1 ENHRY and CDR2 SYGVKD. CDR3 in amino acids: CAISKSSSYEQYF. CDR3 nucleotides: TGTGCCATCAGTAAGTCGAGCTCCTACGAGCAGTACTTC.

The chain combines TRBV5-4 with TRBJ1-3, with 9 bases that match TRBD1. The CDR3 covers 14 residues. In germline, CDR1 is SGHNT, CDR2 YYREEE (reference sequence). Losses at the gene ends were 4 bases for V and 4 bases for J; bases not matched to a gene: 3. The CDR3 protein is CASSPGQGGNTIYF. The CDR3 region has the DNA TGTGCCAGCAGCCCGGGACAGGGCGGAAACACCATATATTTT.

This chain connects TRBV10-1 to TRBJ2-7; TRBD1 matches at 7 bases. Looked up from germline, CDR1 is WNHNN and CDR2 is SYGVQD (reference sequence). The CDR3 contains 14 residues. V shed 6 bases, J shed 0 bases, and the junction held 5 bases outside the gene matches. The CDR3 bases are TGCGCCAGCAGACCCCCAGGGGGCTCCTACGAGCAGTACTTC. This codes for CASRPPGGSYEQYF.

The rearrangement uses TRBV28 and TRBJ1-5; no firm D call. V was pared by 8 bases and J by 0 bases, with 5 bases between. Germline V gives CDR1 MDHEN, CDR2 SYDVKM. The CDR3 covers 12 residues. The CDR3 loop reads CASRYSNQPQHF. The CDR3 coding sequence is TGTGCCAGCCGCTATAGCAATCAGCCCCAGCATTTT.

The table lists this clone with a count of one. The chain joins TRBV6-5 to TRBJ1-4, with D uncertain. Trimming took 0 bases from V and 0 from J, leaving 5 bases between them. The length of the CDR3 is 15 residues. Germline V gene data show CDR1 as MNHEY and CDR2 as SVGAGI. The CDR3 protein is CASSYSLATNEKLFF. CDR3 sequence (DNA): TGTGCCAGCAGTTACTCCTTGGCAACTAATGAAAAACTGTTTTTT.

The rearrangement joins TRBV15 to TRBJ2-1; a weak D match, TRBD2 (5 bases). Trimming removed 5 bases from V and 8 bases from J, with 22 bases in between. The CDR3 spans 16 residues. Germline CDR1 LNHNV, CDR2 YYDKDF (reference sequence). CDR3 coding DNA: TGTGCCACCAGCTCCCCCTGGGGAGTAGGCAAGGATGAGCAGTTCTTC. It specifies CATSSPWGVGKDEQFF.